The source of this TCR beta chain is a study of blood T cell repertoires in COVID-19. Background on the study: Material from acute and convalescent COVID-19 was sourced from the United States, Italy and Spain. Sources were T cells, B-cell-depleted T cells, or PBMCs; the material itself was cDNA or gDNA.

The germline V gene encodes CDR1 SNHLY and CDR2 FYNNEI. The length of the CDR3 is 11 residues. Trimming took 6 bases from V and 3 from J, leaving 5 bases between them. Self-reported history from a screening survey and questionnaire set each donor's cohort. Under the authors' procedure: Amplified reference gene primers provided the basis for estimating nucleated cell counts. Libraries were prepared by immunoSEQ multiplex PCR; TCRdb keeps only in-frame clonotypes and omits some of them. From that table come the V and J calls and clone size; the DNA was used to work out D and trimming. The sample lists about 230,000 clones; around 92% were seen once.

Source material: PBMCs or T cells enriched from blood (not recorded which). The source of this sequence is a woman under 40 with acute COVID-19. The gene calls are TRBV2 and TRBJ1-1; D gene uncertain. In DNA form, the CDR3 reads TGTGCCAGCAGCCCATACACTGAAGCTTTCTTT. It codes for CASSPYTEAFF.